The 29 T cell receptor beta chains reported below all come from one sample, sequenced in a study of blood T cells in healthy people across ages. The second PCR ran roughly 6 to 11 cycles with a sample-barcoded 5' primer and J-beta primers. TCRdb recomputed calls from the 5' RACE reads with MiXCR, one row per CDR3 protein. This table has some 900,000 distinct CDR3 sequences, approximately 49% appearing once. Material: blood. Every receptor here comes from a man in his thirties or forties in good health.

This chain joins TRBV7-2 and TRBJ1-2, with unresolved D. Germline values: CDR1 SGHTA, CDR2 FQGNSA. This CDR3 contains 14 residues. V was trimmed by 5 bases and J by 0 bases, leaving 10 bases between them. This chain's CDR3 is CASSTPSSNYGYTF. In nucleotides, the CDR3 is TGTGCCAGCAGCACCCCTAGCTCTAACTATGGCTACACCTTC.

J is TRBJ1-6 and V is TRBV19; TRBD1 is a possible D gene (5 bases). The germline V and J ends were trimmed by 10 bases and 7 bases, with 14 bases remaining between them. The length of the CDR3 is 13 residues. CDR1 LNHDA and CDR2 SQIVND come from the germline V gene (reference sequence). The CDR3 sequence is CATRDELNSPLHF. The CDR3 bases are TGTGCCACTAGGGACGAATTAAATTCACCCCTCCACTTT.

J is TRBJ1-4 and V is TRBV4-1; D is unclear. The germline V and J ends were trimmed by 3 bases and 8 bases, with 13 bases remaining between them. Germline values: CDR1 MGHRA, CDR2 YSYEKL. This CDR3 is 14 amino acids long. The CDR3, as DNA: TGCGCCAGCAGCCAGTCCCCTGCGAAGGAAAAACTGTTTTTT. Translation gives CASSQSPAKEKLFF.

V usage is TRBV3-1 and J usage is TRBJ2-3; D tentatively reads TRBD1 or TRBD2 (5 bases each). Trimming removed 1 base from V and 6 bases from J, with 11 bases in between. Germline assignment: CDR1 LGHDT and CDR2 YNNKEL (reference sequence). The CDR3 consists of 14 residues. CDR3 DNA: TGTGCCAGCAGCCAAGGGGACCCCACCGATACGCAGTATTTT. Protein product: CASSQGDPTDTQYF.

Only a few counts were recorded for this clonotype. The chain recombines TRBV29-1 with TRBJ2-7; TRBD1 agrees at 10 bases. This CDR3 has 13 residues. Germline V gene lookup returns CDR1 SQVTM and CDR2 ANQGSEA. V lost 6 bases, J lost 5 bases, and 7 bases stayed unmatched. In DNA, the CDR3 is TGCAGCGTGGAATCCGGGACAGGGGACGAGCAGTACTTC. Encoded protein: CSVESGTGDEQYF.

This clonotype was found a few times. This sequence joins TRBV4-1 and TRBJ1-2, with no clear D. The V end was cut by 4 bases, the J end by 8 bases, with 17 bases between. The germline gives CDR1 MGHRA, CDR2 YSYEKL. The CDR3 loop spans 14 amino acids. CDR3 DNA sequence: TGCGCCAGCAGCCTCTACTCCGGGGAAACGGGCTACACCTTC. Protein product: CASSLYSGETGYTF.

The V call is TRBV20-1, the J call TRBJ1-3; no reliable D call. The CDR3 spans 13 residues. V was trimmed by 1 base and J by 1 base, leaving 5 bases between them. CDR1 is DFQATT, CDR2 SNEGSKA, per germline (reference sequence). The CDR3 DNA follows: TGCAGTGCTAGAGCCCAATCTGGAAACACCATATATTTT. Residues: CSARAQSGNTIYF.

This chain connects TRBV29-1 to TRBJ2-7; 7 nucleotides align to TRBD2. This CDR3 has 13 amino acids. V was pared by 8 bases and J by 5 bases, with 12 bases of the junction left unmatched. Germline lookup yields CDR1 SQVTM and CDR2 ANQGSEA. The CDR3 sequence: CSIRAGVDHEQYF. CDR3 nucleotides: TGCAGCATTCGCGCGGGAGTGGACCACGAGCAGTACTTC.

DNA for the CDR3: TGCAGTGCTGTGCAAACTGAAGCTTTCTTT. Encoded protein: CSAVQTEAFF. The genes are TRBV20-1 and TRBJ1-1; D unclear. Trimming left V 5 bases short and J 5 bases short, with 6 bases between. In germline, CDR1 is DFQATT, CDR2 SNEGSKA (reference sequence). The CDR3 totals 10 residues.

The chain is built from TRBV6-5 and TRBJ1-2; the match to TRBD1 covers 10 bases. The CDR3 runs 15 residues. The V segment lost 7 bases and the J segment 4 bases; nucleotides outside the gene matches: 9. CDR1 is MNHEY, CDR2 SVGAGI, per germline. The CDR3 region has the DNA TGTGCCAGCAACAAAGGGCGGACAGGGGGCTATGGCTACACCTTC. This codes for CASNKGRTGGYGYTF.

The chain has TRBV10-3 and TRBJ2-7; tentatively, D is TRBD1 or TRBD2 (5 bases each). CDR1 and CDR2 from the germline V gene are ENHRY and SYGVKD. V gave up 6 bases and J gave up 1 base, with 7 bases separating them. The CDR3 sequence is 12 residues long. CDR3 coding DNA: TGTGCCATCAGGGGGGAATCCTACGAGCAGTACTTC. Protein product: CAIRGESYEQYF.

This clonotype has only a few counts. The chain combines TRBV27 with TRBJ2-7, with D tentatively TRBD2 (6 bases). Germline V gene data show CDR1 as MNHEY and CDR2 as SMNVEV (reference sequence). The CDR3 has 14 amino acids. Trimming took 0 bases from V and 5 from J, leaving 11 bases between them. This CDR3 reads CASSLSGGIHEQYF. CDR3 sequence (DNA): TGTGCCAGCAGTTTATCGGGGGGAATCCACGAGCAGTACTTC.

V usage is TRBV20-1 and J usage is TRBJ1-6, with a tentative D call TRBD1 (6 bases). The CDR3 is made up of 12 amino acids. Germline lookup yields CDR1 DFQATT and CDR2 SNEGSKA (reference sequence). Deletions cut 6 bases from V and 8 bases from J, with 11 bases between. The CDR3 DNA reads TGCAGTGCCGACAGGCTAGATTCACCCCTCCACTTT. Residues: CSADRLDSPLHF.

The J gene is TRBJ2-1, the V gene TRBV5-1; 8 bases agree with TRBD2. V shed 2 bases, J shed 6 bases, and the junction held 7 bases outside the gene matches. The CDR3 has 15 amino acids. Germline CDR1 and CDR2: SGHRS and YFSETQ. CDR3 in amino acids: CASSFGLAGLNEQFF. In DNA form, the CDR3 reads TGCGCCAGCAGCTTTGGACTAGCAGGCCTCAATGAGCAGTTCTTC.

This clonotype has a handful of counts. This chain uses TRBV15 with TRBJ2-4, with TRBD2 identical over 8 bases. From germline, CDR1 is LNHNV and CDR2 YYDKDF (reference sequence). Trimming cost V 2 bases and J 6 bases; bases outside gene matches: 6. The CDR3 runs to 15 residues. CDR3 nucleotides: TGTGCCACCAGCAGAAAGGAGCGGGAGATAAACATTCAGTACTTC. Its protein product is CATSRKEREINIQYF.

This clonotype was seen a handful of times. This chain connects TRBV10-3 to TRBJ2-7; D is ambiguous. V lost 8 bases and J 3 bases, leaving 8 bases between the germline ends. Looked up from germline, CDR1 is ENHRY and CDR2 is SYGVKD. The CDR3 extends over 11 amino acids. CDR3 DNA: TGTGCCATCTCCAGTAGCTACGAGCAGTACTTC. Its protein is CAISSSYEQYF.

This clonotype appeared a few times. This chain uses TRBV11-2 with TRBJ1-5; D ambiguous. CDR3 length: 16 amino acids. Trimming pared 5 bases from V and 0 bases from J, leaving 14 bases between. The germline gives CDR1 SGHAT, CDR2 FQNNGV. The CDR3 sequence: CASSSGRRDSNQPQHF. In DNA, the CDR3 is TGTGCCAGCAGCAGCGGGAGAAGGGATAGCAATCAGCCCCAGCATTTT.

The J gene is TRBJ2-5, the V gene TRBV5-6, with 8 bases lining up with TRBD1. The germline CDR1 and CDR2 sequences are SGHDT and YYEEEE. V lost 1 base to trimming and J lost 1 base; unmatched junction nucleotides: 6. The CDR3 totals 16 residues. The CDR3 loop reads CASSLRTGSPQETQYF. CDR3 nucleotide sequence: TGTGCCAGCAGCTTGAGGACAGGGTCCCCCCAAGAGACCCAGTACTTC.

The chain combines TRBV2 with TRBJ2-1; TRBD2 matches 13 bases. The V segment lost 7 bases and the J segment 8 bases; nucleotides outside the gene matches: 8. This CDR3 spans 15 amino acids. Germline V CDR1 and CDR2: SNHLY, FYNNEI. CDR3 DNA: TGTGCCAGCAAAGGGACTAGCGGGGCTGGGGATGAGCAGTTCTTC. Translation: CASKGTSGAGDEQFF. The full variable domain, with the rest looked up from reference TRBV2 and TRBJ2-1, is EPEVTQTPSHQVTQMGQEVILRCVPISNHLYFYWYRQILGQKVEFLVSFYNNEISEKSEIFDDQFSVERPDGSNFTLKIRSTKLEDSAMYFCASKGTSGAGDEQFFGPGTRLTVL.

V is TRBV29-1 and J is TRBJ2-4; no firm D call. Near its end, the DNA agrees better with TRBJ2-5, so the J call may be wrong. This CDR3 contains 13 residues. The germline CDR1 and CDR2 sequences are SQVTM and ANQGSEA. CDR3 in amino acids: CSVDLADGETQYF. CDR3 DNA: TGCAGCGTTGACCTGGCGGACGGGGAGACCCAGTACTTC.

The chain is built from TRBV5-5 and TRBJ2-7; D gene unclear. V lost 4 bases and J lost 0, with 8 bases in between. CDR1 SGHKS and CDR2 YYEKEE come from the germline V gene (reference sequence). The CDR3 has 13 residues. CDR3 nucleotides: TGTGCCAGCAGCGCCAGGAGCTCCTACGAGCAGTACTTC. It codes for CASSARSSYEQYF.

The rearrangement links TRBV7-2 to TRBJ1-5; D ambiguous. The CDR3 length is 15 residues. Germline CDR1 reads SGHTA; CDR2 reads FQGNSA. V was clipped by 2 bases and J by 2 bases, with 10 bases between them. Written as DNA, the CDR3 is TGTGCCAGCAGCTTACAGTATGGGGGCAATCAGCCCCAGCATTTT. It is translated as CASSLQYGGNQPQHF. The full variable domain, completed using reference TRBV7-2 and TRBJ1-5, is GAGVSQSPSNKVTEKGKDVELRCDPISGHTALYWYRQSLGQGLEFLIYFQGNSAPDKSGLPSDRFSAERTGGSVSTLTIQRTQQEDSAVYLCASSLQYGGNQPQHFGDGTRLSIL.

The V and J genes are TRBV5-1 and TRBJ2-7, with D uncertain. V was shortened by 0 bases and J by 0 bases, with 7 bases between the two germline ends. The CDR3 extends over 14 amino acids. Germline CDR1 SGHRS, CDR2 YFSETQ. The CDR3: CASSLVTASYEQYF. The CDR3 DNA sequence: TGCGCCAGCAGCTTGGTTACGGCCTCCTACGAGCAGTACTTC.

The rearrangement links TRBV29-1 to TRBJ1-2, with D tentatively TRBD1 (5 bases). CDR1 is SQVTM and CDR2 is ANQGSEA in the germline V gene. This CDR3 has 13 amino acids. V was pared by 6 bases and J by 3 bases, with 14 bases between. CDR3 loop: CSVDFQGDYGYTF. The CDR3 region has the DNA TGCAGCGTCGATTTTCAGGGAGACTATGGCTACACCTTC.

This clonotype appeared a few times. The CDR3 coding sequence is TGTGCCAGCAGTGATAGCGGGGGGGTTAACAATGAGCAGTTCTTC. Encoded protein: CASSDSGGVNNEQFF. This chain uses TRBV6-1 with TRBJ2-1; TRBD2 matches 11 bases. The germline V gene has CDR1 MNHNS and CDR2 SASEGT. The V segment lost 3 bases and the J segment 5 bases; nucleotides outside the gene matches: 3. The CDR3 sequence is 15 residues long.

This sequence joins TRBV27 and TRBJ2-1, with 11 bases matching TRBD2. The CDR3 sequence is 15 residues long. V shed 8 bases and J 4 bases; nucleotides not matched to a gene: 7. Germline V gives CDR1 MNHEY, CDR2 SMNVEV (reference sequence). CDR3 sequence reads: CASYDRLAGYNEQFF. DNA for the CDR3: TGTGCCAGCTACGACAGACTAGCGGGGTACAATGAGCAGTTCTTC.

The V gene is TRBV6-5, the J gene TRBJ2-7, with 13 bases aligning to TRBD2. Germline lookup yields CDR1 MNHEY and CDR2 SVGAGI. The V gene end was trimmed by 0 bases and the J gene end by 7 bases; junction bases not matched to a gene: 12. This CDR3 is built from 18 residues. The CDR3 here is CASSYSLAGGPPYNEQYF. The CDR3 coding sequence is TGTGCCAGCAGTTACTCACTAGCGGGGGGGCCCCCCTACAATGAGCAGTACTTC.

In its sample, this clonotype was seen a few times. This chain links TRBV12-5 with TRBJ2-7; TRBD1 is a possible D gene (5 bases). The CDR3 contains 15 residues. V lost 6 bases and J 0 bases, leaving 15 bases between the germline ends. Germline lookup yields CDR1 LGHNT and CDR2 FRNRAP. The CDR3 here is CASGIQAFSSYEQYF. As DNA, the CDR3 is TGTGCTAGTGGGATACAGGCATTCAGCTCCTACGAGCAGTACTTC.

About this clonotype itself: A read error may account for a junction end that differs from germline. This rearrangement joins TRBV7-9 to TRBJ1-5; TRBD1 agrees at 8 bases. Germline V CDR1 and CDR2: SEHNR, FQNEAQ (reference sequence). This CDR3 has 15 amino acids. CDR3 amino acids: CASSPVGTGKQPQHF. The CDR3 DNA sequence: TGTGCCAGCAGTCCCGTAGGGACAGGCAAGCAGCCCCAGCATTTT.